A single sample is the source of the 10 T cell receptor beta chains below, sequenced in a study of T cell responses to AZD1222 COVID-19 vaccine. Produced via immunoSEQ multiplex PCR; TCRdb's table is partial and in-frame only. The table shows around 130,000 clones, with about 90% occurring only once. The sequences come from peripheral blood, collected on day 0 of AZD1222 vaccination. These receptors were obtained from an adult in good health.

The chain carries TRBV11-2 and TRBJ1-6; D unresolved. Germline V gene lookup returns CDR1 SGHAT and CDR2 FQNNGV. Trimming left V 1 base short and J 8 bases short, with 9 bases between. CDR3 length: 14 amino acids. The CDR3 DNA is TGTGCCAGCAGCTTAGTGGCCGGAGATTCACCCCTCCACTTT. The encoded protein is CASSLVAGDSPLHF.

The CDR3 region is CASSFSGDRSYEQYF. For the CDR3, the DNA is TGTGCCAGCAGTTTTTCCGGGGACAGATCCTACGAGCAGTACTTC. The J gene is TRBJ2-7, the V gene TRBV6-5, with 7 bases that match TRBD1. The J segment lost 1 base and the V segment lost 4 bases, leaving 7 bases of the junction unmatched. Looked up from germline, CDR1 is MNHEY and CDR2 is SVGAGI. This CDR3 contains 15 residues.

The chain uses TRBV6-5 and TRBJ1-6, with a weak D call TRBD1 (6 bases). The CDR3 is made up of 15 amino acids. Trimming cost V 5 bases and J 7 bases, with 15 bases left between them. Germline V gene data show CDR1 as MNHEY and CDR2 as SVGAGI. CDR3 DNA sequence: TGTGCCAGCAGTCCACTCTCAGGGGAGAATTCACCCCTCCACTTT. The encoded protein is CASSPLSGENSPLHF.

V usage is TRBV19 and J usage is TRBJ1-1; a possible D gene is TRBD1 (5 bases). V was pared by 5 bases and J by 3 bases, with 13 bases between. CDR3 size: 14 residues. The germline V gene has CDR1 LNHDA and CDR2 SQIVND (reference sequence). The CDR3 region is CASSLLGHDTEAFF. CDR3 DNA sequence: TGTGCCAGTAGTCTCCTAGGACACGACACTGAAGCTTTCTTT. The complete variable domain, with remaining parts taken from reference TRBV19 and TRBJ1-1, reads DGGITQSPKYLFRKEGQNVTLSCEQNLNHDAMYWYRQDPGQGLRLIYYSQIVNDFQKGDIAEGYSVSREKKESFPLTVTSAQKNPTAFYLCASSLLGHDTEAFFGQGTRLTVV.

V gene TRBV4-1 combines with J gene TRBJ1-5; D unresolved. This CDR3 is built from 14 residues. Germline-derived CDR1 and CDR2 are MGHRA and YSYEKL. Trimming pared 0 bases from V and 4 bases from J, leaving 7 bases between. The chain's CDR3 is CASSQERGNQPQHF. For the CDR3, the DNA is TGCGCCAGCAGCCAAGAGCGGGGAAATCAGCCCCAGCATTTT.

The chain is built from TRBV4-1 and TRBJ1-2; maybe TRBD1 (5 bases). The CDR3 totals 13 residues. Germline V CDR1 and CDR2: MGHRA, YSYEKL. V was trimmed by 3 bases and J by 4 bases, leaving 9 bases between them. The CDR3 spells CASSHQGSYGYTF. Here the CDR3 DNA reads TGCGCCAGCAGCCATCAGGGATCCTATGGCTACACCTTC.

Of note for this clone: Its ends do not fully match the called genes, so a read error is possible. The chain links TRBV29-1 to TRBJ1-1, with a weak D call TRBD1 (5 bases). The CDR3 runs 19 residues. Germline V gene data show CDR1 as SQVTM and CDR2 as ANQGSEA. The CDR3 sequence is CSVQDTLGPSHLGGTEAFF. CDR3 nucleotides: TGCAGCGTTCAAGATACCTTGGGGCCTTCCCATCTTGGGGGCACTGAAGCTTTCTTT.

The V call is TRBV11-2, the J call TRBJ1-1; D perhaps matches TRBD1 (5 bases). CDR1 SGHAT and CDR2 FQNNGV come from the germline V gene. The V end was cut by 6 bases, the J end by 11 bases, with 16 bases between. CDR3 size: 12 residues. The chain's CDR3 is CASRSPGGLAFF. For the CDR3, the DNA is TGTGCCAGCAGATCACCGGGGGGGTTGGCTTTCTTT.

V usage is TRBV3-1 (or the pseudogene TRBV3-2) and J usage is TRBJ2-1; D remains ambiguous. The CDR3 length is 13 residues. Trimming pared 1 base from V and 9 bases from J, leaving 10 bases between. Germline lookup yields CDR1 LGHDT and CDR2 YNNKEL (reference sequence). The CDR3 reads CASSQGFAPEQFF. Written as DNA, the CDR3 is TGTGCCAGCAGCCAAGGTTTTGCGCCTGAGCAGTTCTTC.

The chain's CDR3 is CASSGSGDTGELFF. CDR3 nucleotides: TGTGCCAGCAGTGGGAGCGGGGACACCGGGGAGCTGTTTTTT. V usage is TRBV25-1 and J usage is TRBJ2-2, with 7 nucleotides matching TRBD2. Germline assignment: CDR1 MGHDK and CDR2 SYGVNS. The CDR3 totals 14 residues. J lost 3 bases, V lost 4 bases, and 2 bases had no gene match.